These 27 T cell receptor beta chains were sequenced from one sample in a study of T cells in Graves' hyperthyroidism and ophthalmopathy. Regions amplified from RNA transcripts were the TCR beta CDR3 regions. The HTBI primer set was used in a first-round RT-PCR of the TCR CDR3. MiXCR was run by TCRdb on the multiplex PCR reads, yielding one entry per CDR3 protein. The sample lists about 580,000 distinct CDR3 sequences; roughly 50% were seen once. The sequenced sample consisted of peripheral blood or thyroid tissue (not recorded which). Every receptor here comes from a woman younger than 35 with Graves' hyperthyroidism.

This clonotype was observed a handful of times. The rearrangement uses TRBV15 and TRBJ2-3; D uncertain. CDR3 length equals 15 residues. V dropped 1 base and J dropped 6 bases, with 14 bases sitting between them. The V gene's germline CDR1 is LNHNV and CDR2 YYDKDF (reference sequence). The CDR3 DNA sequence: TGTGCCACCAGCAGAGGCGAGAGGAGTCTGGATACGCAGTATTTT. It specifies CATSRGERSLDTQYF.

This clonotype was observed at least ten times. This chain links TRBV18 with TRBJ1-2, with TRBD1 matching 10 bases. J lost 8 bases, V lost 3 bases, and 6 bases had no gene match. Looked up from germline, CDR1 is KGHSH and CDR2 is LQKENI. The CDR3 consists of 14 residues. This chain's CDR3 is CASSPGQGSTGYTF. In nucleotides, the CDR3 is TGTGCCAGCTCACCGGGACAGGGGAGCACAGGCTACACCTTC.

The chain has TRBV30 and TRBJ1-2; no definite D call. The CDR3 consists of 12 residues. Trimming cost V 1 base and J 4 bases, with 7 bases left between them. Germline V gives CDR1 GTSNPN, CDR2 SVGIG (reference sequence). This CDR3 reads CAWSGFSYGYTF. CDR3 DNA sequence: TGTGCCTGGAGTGGGTTTTCCTATGGCTACACCTTC. Filled out from reference TRBV30 and TRBJ1-2, the complete variable domain reads SQTIHQWPATLVQPVGSPLSLECTVEGTSNPNLYWYRQAAGRGLQLLFYSVGIGQISSEVPQNLSASRPQDRQFILSSKKLLLSDSGFYLCAWSGFSYGYTFGSGTRLTVV.

V gene TRBV20-1 combines with J gene TRBJ1-5; 8 bases are a match to TRBD1. V trimming: 0 bases; J trimming: 6 bases; junction bases outside the gene matches: 7. The V gene's germline CDR1 is DFQATT and CDR2 SNEGSKA (reference sequence). The CDR3 runs to 15 residues. CDR3 sequence: CSAREGQGGSQPQHF. The DNA for the CDR3 is TGCAGTGCTAGAGAAGGACAGGGCGGCTCTCAGCCCCAGCATTTT.

This clonotype was counted a few times. This chain joins TRBV18 and TRBJ1-4, with D hard to call. The germline V gene has CDR1 KGHSH and CDR2 LQKENI. CDR3 length: 15 amino acids. V gave up 3 bases and J gave up 0 bases, with 8 bases separating them. The CDR3 coding sequence is TGTGCCAGCTCACCCCCAAAGTCAACTAATGAAAAACTGTTTTTT. This encodes CASSPPKSTNEKLFF.

The chain recombines TRBV29-1 with TRBJ1-1; no clear D gene. This CDR3 region has 13 residues. Trimming took 5 bases from V and 1 from J, leaving 11 bases between them. In germline, CDR1 is SQVTM, CDR2 ANQGSEA. CDR3: CSVRAGPNTEAFF. CDR3 nucleotide sequence: TGCAGCGTTAGGGCAGGTCCGAACACTGAAGCTTTCTTT.

The rearrangement uses TRBV29-1 and TRBJ1-2; 8 bases match TRBD1. CDR1 is SQVTM and CDR2 is ANQGSEA in the germline V gene. J gave up 3 bases and V 8 bases, and 14 bases lay outside the gene matches. The CDR3 spans 15 residues. The CDR3 DNA sequence: TGCAGCTTAGGCCTCACAGGGGGTTTTGACTATGGCTACACCTTC. Translated: CSLGLTGGFDYGYTF.

This clonotype was recorded many times. The chain's CDR3 is CASRMGLLMNQPQHF. The CDR3 DNA reads as TGTGCCAGCAGGATGGGACTCCTGATGAATCAGCCCCAGCATTTT. The chain couples TRBV6-1 to TRBJ1-5; tentative D call: TRBD1 (5 bases). Trimming cost V 6 bases and J 4 bases, with 16 bases left between them. In germline, CDR1 is MNHNS, CDR2 SASEGT. The CDR3 extends over 15 amino acids.

The chain uses TRBV20-1 and TRBJ2-5; D possibly matches TRBD1 or TRBD2 (6 bases each). The CDR3 consists of 13 residues. Germline V gene data show CDR1 as DFQATT and CDR2 as SNEGSKA (reference sequence). Trimming stripped 3 bases from V and 5 bases from J, with 13 bases between. CDR3 nucleotides: TGCAGTGCTAGGTTCCGGGGGCAGGAGACCCAGTACTTC. Translating gives CSARFRGQETQYF.

The chain couples TRBV15 to TRBJ1-6, with D possibly being TRBD1 (6 bases). The CDR3 sequence is 16 residues long. The germline CDR1 and CDR2 sequences are LNHNV and YYDKDF (reference sequence). V was cut by 3 bases and J by 5 bases, with 14 bases left in between. CDR3 nucleotide sequence: TGTGCCACCAGCAGCTTTCAGGGGAGCCATAATTCACCCCTCCACTTT. Its protein is CATSSFQGSHNSPLHF.

This chain joins TRBV12-3 or TRBV12-4 and TRBJ2-6, with D perhaps TRBD1 or TRBD2 (5 bases each). Trimming cost V 9 bases and J 2 bases, with 14 bases left between them. The CDR3 totals 15 residues. The CDR3 DNA reads TGTGCCAGTCATCGTGGGACGGCTGGGGCCAACGTCCTGACTTTC. It yields the protein CASHRGTAGANVLTF.

The chain uses TRBV12-3 or TRBV12-4 and TRBJ1-6; possible D gene TRBD1, 5 bases. The V end was cut by 5 bases, the J end by 15 bases, with 14 bases between. This CDR3 has 12 residues. The CDR3 here is CASSEIAGRLHF. Here the CDR3 DNA reads TGTGCCAGCAGTGAAATAGCGGGGCGCCTCCACTTT.

The V call is TRBV7-9, the J call TRBJ2-7; 7 nucleotides match TRBD1. This CDR3 has 15 residues. The germline V gene has CDR1 SEHNR and CDR2 FQNEAQ (reference sequence). V was pared by 5 bases and J by 0 bases, with 7 bases of the junction left unmatched. CDR3 in DNA: TGTGCCAGCAGCGCCGACAGGGTAAGCTCCTACGAGCAGTACTTC. Translated: CASSADRVSSYEQYF.

This clonotype was seen at least ten times. The chain uses TRBV29-1 and TRBJ2-7, with 8 bases aligning to TRBD2. V lost 1 base, J lost 2 bases, and 4 bases stayed unmatched. Germline V lookup: CDR1 SQVTM, CDR2 ANQGSEA. This CDR3 spans 14 amino acids. CDR3 nucleotides: TGCAGCGTTGAAGGGGGGGGACTAGCCTACGAGCAGTACTTC. Its protein is CSVEGGGLAYEQYF.

The sample holds one count of this clonotype. This may arise from a read error, as a much more abundant clone is one base away. The rearrangement links TRBV6-5 to TRBJ2-2, with D uncertain. CDR1 and CDR2 from the germline V gene are MNHEY and SVGAGI. The CDR3 contains 15 residues. CDR3 sequence reads: CASSYALYKTEELFF. The CDR3 DNA follows: TGTGCCAGCAGTTACGCTCTTTACAAAACCGAGGAGCTGTTTTTT.

The chain carries TRBV2 and TRBJ1-2; 8 nucleotides line up with TRBD1. The ends lost 3 bases at V and 4 bases at J; junction bases unmatched: 7. The length of the CDR3 is 15 residues. CDR1 is SNHLY, CDR2 FYNNEI, per germline. The CDR3 loop is CASSEDRASTYGYTF. CDR3 bases: TGTGCCAGCAGTGAGGACAGGGCCTCGACCTATGGCTACACCTTC.

The rearrangement uses TRBV29-1 and TRBJ2-7; tentatively, D is TRBD2 (5 bases). Trimming stripped 5 bases from V and 6 bases from J, with 14 bases between. Germline CDR1 and CDR2: SQVTM and ANQGSEA. The CDR3 loop spans 12 amino acids. The CDR3 DNA reads as TGCAGCGTTTTAGGAGAGGGCGTCGAGCAGTACTTC. Translated: CSVLGEGVEQYF.

This clonotype appeared many times. The V gene is TRBV9, the J gene TRBJ2-7, with 11 nucleotides matching TRBD2. With 0 bases clipped from V and 4 bases from J, the junction kept 3 bases outside the gene matches. The germline CDR1 and CDR2 sequences are SGDLS and YYNGEE. The CDR3 contains 15 residues. The CDR3 DNA reads TGTGCCAGCAGCGTAGGACTAGCGGGACCTTACGAGCAGTACTTC. Its protein is CASSVGLAGPYEQYF.

There are many counts of this clonotype. The chain combines TRBV20-1 with TRBJ1-2; the D gene is possibly TRBD1 (5 bases). CDR1 DFQATT and CDR2 SNEGSKA come from the germline V gene (reference sequence). V was cut by 2 bases and J by 8 bases, with 21 bases left in between. The CDR3 is made up of 15 amino acids. DNA of the CDR3: TGCAGTGCTAGAACCCCCTGGGGGAATTCTGAAGGCTACACCTTC. Translation: CSARTPWGNSEGYTF.

This clonotype was observed many times. The J gene is TRBJ2-2, the V gene TRBV7-2; 7 nucleotides line up with TRBD2. V lost 1 base, J lost 7 bases, and 12 bases stayed unmatched. Per germline, CDR1 SGHTA and CDR2 FQGNSA. The CDR3 consists of 17 residues. CDR3 sequence reads: CASSLGGGLRGGGELFF. The CDR3 DNA reads TGTGCCAGCAGCTTAGGGGGGGGACTCCGAGGAGGCGGGGAGCTGTTTTTT.

The CDR3 DNA is TGTGCCAGTGCTAGCGGGGACAGAAGTTATAGCAATCAGCCCCAGCATTTT. It codes for CASASGDRSYSNQPQHF. This sequence joins TRBV19 and TRBJ1-5; 7 nucleotides match TRBD1. Germline V CDR1 and CDR2: LNHDA, SQIVND (reference sequence). V was pared by 8 bases and J by 0 bases, with 13 bases of the junction left unmatched. CDR3 size: 17 residues.

Regarding this clonotype: A much larger clone is a single base away; this may be a read error. The genes are TRBV6-1 and TRBJ1-2, with a weak D call TRBD1 (6 bases). Germline values: CDR1 MNHNS, CDR2 SASEGT. The length of the CDR3 is 11 residues. The CDR3: CTSSVGHRYTF. CDR3 DNA sequence: TGTACCAGCAGTGTGGGACACCGCTACACCTTC.

CDR3 coding DNA: TGTGCCAGCAGCGACTCAGGGGGTGAAAAACTGTTTTTT. It is translated as CASSDSGGEKLFF. The chain carries TRBV13 and TRBJ1-4; 7 bases agree with TRBD1. The germline V gene encodes CDR1 PRHDT and CDR2 FYEKMQ (reference sequence). Trimming removed 5 bases from V and 7 bases from J; junction bases left unmatched: 4. The CDR3 covers 13 residues.

On this clonotype: Compared with germline, one end of the junction differs, possibly owing to a read error. CDR3 protein: CASRGSGSLNF. The CDR3 bases are TGTGCCAGCAGGGGTAGCGGGAGTCTGAACTTC. The genes are TRBV2 and TRBJ2-7; 9 nucleotides match TRBD2. Germline V gene data show CDR1 as SNHLY and CDR2 as FYNNEI. The CDR3 length is 11 residues.

This clonotype showed up many times. The V gene is TRBV29-1, the J gene TRBJ2-7; D may be TRBD2 (6 bases). This CDR3 contains 13 residues. V was clipped by 5 bases and J by 3 bases, with 14 bases between them. Germline V gives CDR1 SQVTM, CDR2 ANQGSEA. CDR3 DNA: TGCAGCGTTTTTTTAGCGGAGAACTACGAGCAGTACTTC. The encoded protein is CSVFLAENYEQYF.

The gene calls are TRBV12-3 or TRBV12-4 and TRBJ1-3; no firm D call. The ends were cut back, 3 bases at V and 2 bases at J, with 8 bases in the middle. The CDR3 totals 14 residues. The CDR3, as DNA: TGTGCCAGCAGTTTGGGGAGCCCTGGAAACACCATATATTTT. It is translated as CASSLGSPGNTIYF.

This clonotype showed up many times. The V call is TRBV7-2, the J call TRBJ1-2; D not resolved. The CDR3 has 13 residues. Trimming stripped 8 bases from V and 6 bases from J, with 16 bases between. Germline CDR1 is SGHTA and CDR2 is FQGNSA. The CDR3 nucleotides read TGTGCCAGCTCGGAGAGGGTACTACATGGCTACACCTTC. Translated, it gives CASSERVLHGYTF.